This section outlines one TCR beta chain sequence together with its context. With 7 bases removed from V and 11 bases from J, the gap between germline ends came to 21 bases. There are 14 residues in the CDR3. Germline CDR1 reads MDHEN; CDR2 reads SYDVKM. Per the original data handling: Estimation of nucleated cell counts was performed using reference gene primer amplification. TCRdb's table, derived via immunoSEQ multiplex PCR, lists solely in-frame clones and lacks some. The V and J calls and clone size come from that table; D and trimming were worked out from the DNA. The table lists 50,000 to 65,000 clones, 88% of them singletons, with under 5% in the top ten. This entry is derived from a study of blood T cell repertoires in COVID-19.

The specimen was peripheral blood. The chain couples TRBV28 to TRBJ1-5, with a possible D match to TRBD1 (5 bases). The receptor's source is a man between 65 and 79 years old with acute or convalescent COVID-19. The CDR3: CASNPVKGLAAQHF. The DNA of the CDR3 is TGTGCCAGCAACCCTGTCAAGGGACTGGCGGCCCAGCATTTT.